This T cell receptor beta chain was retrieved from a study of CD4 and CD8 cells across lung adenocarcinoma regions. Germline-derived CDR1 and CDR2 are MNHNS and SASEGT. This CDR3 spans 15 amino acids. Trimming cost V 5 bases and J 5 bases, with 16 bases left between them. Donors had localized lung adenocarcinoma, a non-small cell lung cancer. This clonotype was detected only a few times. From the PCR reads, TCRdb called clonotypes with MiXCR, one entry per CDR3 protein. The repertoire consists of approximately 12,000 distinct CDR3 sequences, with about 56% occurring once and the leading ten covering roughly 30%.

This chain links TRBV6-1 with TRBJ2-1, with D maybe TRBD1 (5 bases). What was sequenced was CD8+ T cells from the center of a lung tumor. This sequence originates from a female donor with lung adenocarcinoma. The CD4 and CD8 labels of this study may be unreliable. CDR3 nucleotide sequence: TGTGCCAGCAGTACGAGACAGAGACCAAACAATGAGCAGTTCTTC. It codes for CASSTRQRPNNEQFF.